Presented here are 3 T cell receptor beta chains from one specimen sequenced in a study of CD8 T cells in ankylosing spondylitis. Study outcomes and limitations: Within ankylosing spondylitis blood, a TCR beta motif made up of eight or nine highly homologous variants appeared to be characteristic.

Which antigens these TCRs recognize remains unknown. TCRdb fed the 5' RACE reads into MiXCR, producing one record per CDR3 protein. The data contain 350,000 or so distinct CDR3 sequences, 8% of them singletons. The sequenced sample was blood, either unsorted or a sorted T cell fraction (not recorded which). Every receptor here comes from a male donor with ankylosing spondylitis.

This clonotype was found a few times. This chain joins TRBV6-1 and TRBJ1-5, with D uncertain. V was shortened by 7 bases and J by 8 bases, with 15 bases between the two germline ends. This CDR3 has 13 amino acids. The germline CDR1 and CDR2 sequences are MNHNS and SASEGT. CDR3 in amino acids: CASMGSPFEPQHF. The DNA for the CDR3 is TGTGCCAGCATGGGCAGCCCTTTCGAGCCCCAGCATTTT.

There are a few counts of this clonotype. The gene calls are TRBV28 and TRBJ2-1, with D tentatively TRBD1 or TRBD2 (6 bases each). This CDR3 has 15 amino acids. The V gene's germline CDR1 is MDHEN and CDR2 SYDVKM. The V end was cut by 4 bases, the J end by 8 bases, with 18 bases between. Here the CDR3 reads CASSSQLAEGDEQFF. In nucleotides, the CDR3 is TGTGCCAGCAGTTCCCAGTTAGCGGAGGGGGATGAGCAGTTCTTC.

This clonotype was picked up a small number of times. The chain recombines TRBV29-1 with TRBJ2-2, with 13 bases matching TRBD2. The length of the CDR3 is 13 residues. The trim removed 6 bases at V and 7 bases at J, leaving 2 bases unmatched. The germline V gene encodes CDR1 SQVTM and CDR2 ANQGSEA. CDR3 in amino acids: CSVGTSGVGELFF. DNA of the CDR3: TGCAGCGTAGGGACTAGCGGGGTCGGGGAGCTGTTTTTT.